This T cell receptor (beta chain) was obtained from a study of T-cell reconstitution after alpha-beta-depleted transplantation in children. This clonotype was counted many times. CDR1 is SQVTM and CDR2 is ANQGSEA in the germline V gene. V lost 3 bases to trimming and J lost 6 bases; unmatched junction nucleotides: 8. The CDR3 sequence is 14 residues long. Molecular barcoding with unique molecular identifiers was used for the TCRbeta library. TCRdb reprocessed the PCR reads with MiXCR, giving one entry per CDR3 protein. This table holds more than 200,000 distinct CDR3 sequences, over 20% found once. Source: PBMCs, taken before TCRalphabeta/CD19-depleted stem cell transplant. The TCR sequence derives from a girl aged 2-10 years with Fanconi anemia, due to receive a stem cell transplant. The V call is TRBV29-1, the J call TRBJ2-1; 7 nucleotides line up with TRBD2. CDR3 loop: CSVEVFGGSNEQFF. The CDR3 nucleotides read TGCAGCGTTGAGGTGTTCGGGGGGTCCAATGAGCAGTTCTTC.